Listed here are 12 T cell receptor beta chains from one sample, sequenced in a study of cytomegalovirus exposure and HLA in healthy donors. Primers included in the PCR were 60 Vbeta and 13 Jbeta primers. Assay used: immunoSEQ multiplex PCR; TCRdb lists only in-frame clones, some missing. This table holds about 130,000 clones, roughly 74% found once. Sample: PBMCs. The receptor source for this set is a man in his forties or fifties in good health and CMV-seropositive.

The chain combines TRBV7-9 with TRBJ2-7; weak D call: TRBD2 (6 bases). Per germline, CDR1 SEHNR and CDR2 FQNEAQ (reference sequence). The CDR3 runs to 14 residues. Deletions cut 5 bases from V and 0 bases from J, with 11 bases between. DNA for the CDR3: TGTGCCAGCAGCCTACGGGAGAGCTCCTACGAGCAGTACTTC. Translating it yields CASSLRESSYEQYF.

J is TRBJ1-2 and V is TRBV28, with a tentative D call TRBD1 (6 bases). CDR1 and CDR2 (germline): MDHEN, SYDVKM. V shed 5 bases and J shed 4 bases, with 14 bases lying between them. The CDR3 is made up of 14 amino acids. CDR3 bases: TGTGCCAGCAGTATTGACGACAGGCCCTATGGCTACACCTTC. Its translation is CASSIDDRPYGYTF.

The V and J genes are TRBV5-1 and TRBJ2-2, with TRBD2 matching 7 bases. This CDR3 has 14 residues. Germline V gene lookup returns CDR1 SGHRS and CDR2 YFSETQ. V lost 5 bases and J lost 3; bases outside the gene matches: 4. This chain's CDR3 is CASSWEGHTGELFF. The CDR3 coding sequence is TGCGCCAGCAGTTGGGAGGGGCACACCGGGGAGCTGTTTTTT.

The V call is TRBV5-1, the J call TRBJ2-1; a possible D gene is TRBD1 (6 bases). Trimming removed 4 bases from V and 6 bases from J, with 17 bases in between. The CDR3 consists of 15 residues. Germline V gene sequence: CDR1 SGHRS, CDR2 YFSETQ. DNA for the CDR3: TGCGCCAGCAGCCCGATCCCCAACAGGGCCAATGAGCAGTTCTTC. This codes for CASSPIPNRANEQFF.

V usage is TRBV15 and J usage is TRBJ2-1, with D perhaps matching TRBD2 (6 bases). The germline V and J ends were trimmed by 3 bases and 5 bases, with 14 bases remaining between them. CDR3 length: 15 residues. From germline, CDR1 is LNHNV and CDR2 YYDKDF (reference sequence). This CDR3 reads CATSSPGPGDNEQFF. DNA of the CDR3: TGTGCCACCAGCAGCCCGGGTCCGGGGGACAATGAGCAGTTCTTC.

The rearrangement links TRBV28 to TRBJ2-7, with TRBD2 matching 15 bases. This CDR3 has 16 residues. Germline CDR1 MDHEN, CDR2 SYDVKM. Losses at the gene ends were 4 bases for V and 4 bases for J; bases not matched to a gene: 5. CDR3 coding DNA: TGTGCCAGCAGTTCTTGGACTAGCGGGGGGGAATACGAGCAGTACTTC. Amino acid sequence: CASSSWTSGGEYEQYF.

The genes are TRBV6-5 and TRBJ2-5, with TRBD2 matching over 8 bases. Germline loops: CDR1 MNHEY, CDR2 SVGAGI. This CDR3 has 16 residues. The ends lost 0 bases at V and 4 bases at J; junction bases unmatched: 7. CDR3: CASSYSTGGPPETQYF. The CDR3 nucleotides read TGTGCCAGCAGTTACTCGACGGGAGGGCCTCCAGAGACCCAGTACTTC.

This sequence joins TRBV5-1 and TRBJ1-1; the match to TRBD1 covers 11 bases. J was trimmed by 1 base and V by 3 bases; bases with no gene match: 8. The CDR3 extends over 17 amino acids. Germline CDR1 and CDR2: SGHRS and YFSETQ. The CDR3 reads CASSSGQGARGNTEAFF. CDR3 DNA: TGCGCCAGCAGCTCCGGACAGGGGGCGCGGGGGAACACTGAAGCTTTCTTT. Using reference TRBV5-1 and TRBJ1-1 for the parts outside the CDR3, the full variable domain is KAGVTQTPRYLIKTRGQQVTLSCSPISGHRSVSWYQQTPGQGLQFLFEYFSETQRNKGNFPGRFSGRQFSNSRSEMNVSTLELGDSALYLCASSSGQGARGNTEAFFGQGTRLTVV.

This clone was observed a few times. The chain links TRBV6-5 to TRBJ2-2; the match to TRBD1 covers 10 bases. The junction had 3 bases not matched to a gene; V was cut back by 0 bases and J by 8 bases. CDR3 length equals 15 residues. From germline, CDR1 is MNHEY and CDR2 SVGAGI. The CDR3 DNA sequence: TGTGCCAGCAGTTACTCGGGACAGGGGTTTGGGGAGCTGTTTTTT. Amino acids: CASSYSGQGFGELFF.

The V call is TRBV7-8, the J call TRBJ2-7; 15 bases are a match to TRBD2. CDR3 length: 14 amino acids. V was clipped by 4 bases and J by 6 bases; unmatched bases: 1. Germline V gene data show CDR1 as SGHVS and CDR2 as FQNEAQ. The DNA for the CDR3 is TGTGCCAGCAGCTCGGGACTAGCGGGAGGCGAGCAGTACTTC. Amino acids: CASSSGLAGGEQYF.

This clone turned up a few times. The J gene is TRBJ2-7, the V gene TRBV19; the D gene is possibly TRBD1 (6 bases). V was cut by 2 bases and J by 3 bases, with 11 bases left in between. Germline V gene lookup returns CDR1 LNHDA and CDR2 SQIVND (reference sequence). There are 14 residues in the CDR3. CDR3 sequence reads: CASSIMTGHYEQYF. The CDR3 DNA reads TGTGCCAGTAGTATAATGACAGGCCACTACGAGCAGTACTTC.

The V and J genes are TRBV6-5 and TRBJ2-5, with D possibly being TRBD2 (5 bases). Germline V lookup: CDR1 MNHEY, CDR2 SVGAGI. The CDR3 is made up of 13 amino acids. Trimming removed 5 bases at V and 4 bases at J, with 11 bases between. CDR3 amino acids: CASSTPGRETQYF. The CDR3 coding sequence is TGTGCCAGCAGTACTCCGGGGAGAGAGACCCAGTACTTC.